In its sample, the clone carrying this T cell receptor (beta chain) was seen a few times. Each donor supplied approximately 10 milliliters of peripheral blood. The data were obtained in a study of blood T cells in healthy people across ages. The CDR3 sequence is 13 residues long. The germline gives CDR1 MDHEN, CDR2 SYDVKM. V was cut by 4 bases and J by 3 bases, with 10 bases left in between. With a J-beta primer mix and a sample-barcoded 5' primer, a second PCR ran 7 to 11 cycles. From the 5' RACE reads, TCRdb called clonotypes with MiXCR, one entry per CDR3 protein. This table has some 760,000 distinct CDR3 sequences, approximately 25% appearing once. In addition, the sample was reused for a study of T cells of mothers and their children. That work contributes: In related and unrelated pairs alike, thymic selection shapes TCR recombination output, with inherited differences minor.

The receptor's source is a boy younger than 18 in good health. The rearrangement links TRBV28 to TRBJ2-7; a weak D match, TRBD1 (6 bases). The sample was blood. CDR3: CASSSRQVYEQYF. In nucleotides, the CDR3 is TGTGCCAGCAGTTCAAGACAGGTCTACGAGCAGTACTTC.